This entry lists 18 T cell receptor beta chains sequenced from one sample in a study of cytotoxic CD8 clonotypes in ibrutinib-treated CLL. Generated by immunoSEQ multiplex PCR, the TCRdb table keeps only in-frame clones and is missing some. In the table there are 11,000 to 15,000 clones, 64% of which are singletons. Source: PBMCs, taken before ibrutinib treatment. The source of these receptors is a human donor with chronic lymphocytic leukemia.

This clone was recorded only once. V gene TRBV29-1 combines with J gene TRBJ1-1; D ambiguous. Germline V gene sequence: CDR1 SQVTM, CDR2 ANQGSEA. The length of the CDR3 is 12 residues. Trimming pared 4 bases from V and 0 bases from J, leaving 6 bases between. CDR3 DNA: TGCAGCGTTGTTGAGATGAACACTGAAGCTTTCTTT. It is translated as CSVVEMNTEAFF.

This chain connects TRBV7-9 to TRBJ2-1; 8 bases line up with TRBD1. The CDR3 is 16 residues long. Germline values: CDR1 SEHNR, CDR2 FQNEAQ (reference sequence). With V trimmed by 5 bases and J by 4 bases, 10 bases remained unmatched. CDR3 DNA: TGTGCCAGCAGCCAAGAGAGGCAGGGGGCGTACAATGAGCAGTTCTTC. It specifies CASSQERQGAYNEQFF.

This rearrangement joins TRBV27 to TRBJ1-2; 7 bases align to TRBD1. The CDR3 consists of 16 residues. J lost 6 bases, V lost 2 bases, and 12 bases had no gene match. Per germline, CDR1 MNHEY and CDR2 SMNVEV (reference sequence). CDR3 protein: CASSLNRGPPLNGYTF. CDR3 DNA sequence: TGTGCCAGCAGTTTAAACAGGGGCCCTCCCCTCAATGGCTACACCTTC.

This chain joins TRBV10-3 and TRBJ1-5, with D perhaps matching TRBD1 (5 bases). Between the trimmed V and J ends, which lost 4 bases and 3 bases, there was a span of 13 bases. The CDR3 is 15 amino acids. The germline gives CDR1 ENHRY, CDR2 SYGVKD. The CDR3 protein is CAISAQGDNNQPQHF. CDR3 coding DNA: TGTGCCATCAGTGCCCAGGGCGATAACAATCAGCCCCAGCATTTT.

The chain combines TRBV5-1 with TRBJ1-4; D might be TRBD1 (5 bases). CDR1 and CDR2 (germline): SGHRS, YFSETQ. CDR3 length equals 15 residues. Trimming shortened V by 4 bases and J by 11 bases, and 21 bases separated the two germline ends. This chain's CDR3 is CASSSFGTPGEKLFF. For the CDR3, the DNA is TGCGCCAGCAGCAGTTTCGGGACTCCCGGCGAGAAACTGTTTTTT.

The rearrangement joins TRBV2 to TRBJ2-2; no clear D gene. V was cut by 4 bases and J by 5 bases, with 5 bases left in between. Germline CDR1 reads SNHLY; CDR2 reads FYNNEI. This CDR3 has 12 residues. CDR3 region: CASSGETGELFF. As DNA, the CDR3 is TGTGCCAGCAGTGGGGAAACCGGGGAGCTGTTTTTT.

This clone has only a few counts. This chain links TRBV29-1 with TRBJ1-2; TRBD1 matches 9 bases. This CDR3 is 16 amino acids long. Germline V gene lookup returns CDR1 SQVTM and CDR2 ANQGSEA. The J segment lost 7 bases and the V segment lost 6 bases, leaving 18 bases of the junction unmatched. Written as DNA, the CDR3 is TGCAGCGTGCTCGAGGTGGCCATGACAGGGGGGACTGGCTACACCTTC. This gives the protein CSVLEVAMTGGTGYTF.

The chain couples TRBV7-6 to TRBJ1-3; D might be TRBD1 (5 bases). Germline CDR1 and CDR2: SGHVS and FNYEAQ. The CDR3 consists of 16 residues. Trimming pared 5 bases from V and 5 bases from J, leaving 19 bases between. CDR3: CASSPGKTPFRNTIYF. In nucleotides, the CDR3 is TGTGCCAGCAGCCCAGGGAAAACGCCTTTCAGAAACACCATATATTTT.

The chain links TRBV29-1 to TRBJ1-2; maybe TRBD1 (6 bases). Germline CDR1 is SQVTM and CDR2 is ANQGSEA. V lost 4 bases and J lost 8, with 14 bases in between. CDR3 length equals 12 residues. CDR3 bases: TGCAGCGTTGTTACAGGGCGTCAGGGCTACACCTTC. Its protein is CSVVTGRQGYTF.

This clone was counted a few times. V usage is TRBV29-1 and J usage is TRBJ1-2; 7 bases map to TRBD1. The germline CDR1 and CDR2 sequences are SQVTM and ANQGSEA. After removal of 7 bases from V and 4 bases from J, the junction contained 3 bases not matched to a gene. The CDR3 spans 11 residues. CDR3 in amino acids: CSGGTAYGYTF. CDR3 nucleotide sequence: TGCAGCGGAGGGACAGCCTATGGCTACACCTTC. Combining the CDR3 with reference TRBV29-1 and TRBJ1-2 gives the whole variable domain SAVISQKPSRDICQRGTSLTIQCQVDSQVTMMFWYRQQPGQSLTLIATANQGSEATYESGFVIDKFPISRPNLTFSTLTVSNMSPEDSSIYLCSGGTAYGYTFGSGTRLTVV.

CDR3 region: CASSYDRGRNTEAFF. The CDR3 DNA follows: TGTGCCAGCAGCTATGACAGGGGGAGGAACACTGAAGCTTTCTTT. The V gene is TRBV5-4, the J gene TRBJ1-1; TRBD1 aligns across 9 bases. This CDR3 contains 15 residues. CDR1 and CDR2 from the germline V gene are SGHNT and YYREEE (reference sequence). The J segment lost 1 base and the V segment lost 3 bases, leaving 4 bases of the junction unmatched.

The chain carries TRBV29-1 and TRBJ2-2; unclear D gene. Germline lookup yields CDR1 SQVTM and CDR2 ANQGSEA. This CDR3 comprises 14 residues. Trimming pared 6 bases from V and 4 bases from J, leaving 15 bases between. CDR3 DNA: TGCAGCGTCGGAGACTGGGGTGGCACCGGGGAGCTGTTTTTT. This translates into CSVGDWGGTGELFF.

The gene calls are TRBV29-1 and TRBJ2-3; possible D gene TRBD1, 5 bases. Per the germline V gene, CDR1 is SQVTM and CDR2 is ANQGSEA. The CDR3 runs to 16 residues. The V end was cut by 2 bases, the J end by 1 base, with 16 bases between. CDR3 amino acids: CSVETPGKGGTDTQYF. The CDR3 DNA follows: TGCAGCGTTGAAACGCCAGGGAAAGGGGGCACAGATACGCAGTATTTT.

This rearrangement joins TRBV9 to TRBJ1-2, with TRBD1 matching over 7 bases. Germline loops: CDR1 SGDLS, CDR2 YYNGEE. There are 14 residues in the CDR3. Losses at the gene ends were 2 bases for V and 2 bases for J; bases not matched to a gene: 3. CDR3 region: CASSVKQGNYGYTF. In DNA form, the CDR3 reads TGTGCCAGCAGCGTGAAACAGGGGAACTATGGCTACACCTTC.

The chain carries TRBV7-6 and TRBJ2-7; D unresolved. The CDR3 sequence is 13 residues long. From germline, CDR1 is SGHVS and CDR2 FNYEAQ. V was shortened by 1 base and J by 2 bases, with 6 bases between the two germline ends. In DNA form, the CDR3 reads TGTGCCAGCAGCTTAGGTGGGACCTACGAGCAGTACTTC. Protein: CASSLGGTYEQYF.

The V call is TRBV29-1, the J call TRBJ2-3; 7 bases line up with TRBD1. The CDR3 totals 17 residues. The germline CDR1 and CDR2 sequences are SQVTM and ANQGSEA. Trimming at V came to 8 bases and at J to 3 bases, leaving 20 bases not matched to a gene. The CDR3 reads CSLLGLTGVVGTDTQYF. DNA of the CDR3: TGCAGCTTACTGGGGCTAACAGGGGTGGTTGGAACAGATACGCAGTATTTT.

This clone was detected once. This chain uses TRBV4-1 with TRBJ2-1; D is uncertain. This CDR3 region has 16 residues. Trimming pared 0 bases from V and 4 bases from J, leaving 13 bases between. CDR1 and CDR2 from the germline V gene are MGHRA and YSYEKL. CDR3 DNA sequence: TGCGCCAGCAGCCAAGAGGGTCAGGACGCTTACAATGAGCAGTTCTTC. Protein: CASSQEGQDAYNEQFF.

A few counts support this clone. The DNA for the CDR3 is TGTGCCAGTAGTATGCCCTCGGGGGCCGAGCAGTACTTC. Translating gives CASSMPSGAEQYF. V usage is TRBV19 and J usage is TRBJ2-7; possibly TRBD1 or TRBD2 for D (6 bases each). CDR3 length equals 13 residues. Trimming removed 3 bases from V and 6 bases from J, with 12 bases in between. The germline V gene encodes CDR1 LNHDA and CDR2 SQIVND (reference sequence).